This TCR beta chain came from a study of blood T cell repertoires in COVID-19. Across the study: Sample material is recorded as cDNA or gDNA derived from T cells, B-cell-depleted T cells, or PBMCs.

Source study methods: Reference gene primer amplification gave estimated nucleated cell counts. Sequenced by immunoSEQ multiplex PCR; TCRdb stores in-frame clones only, minus some. D and trimming come from the DNA, and the V and J calls and clone size come from that table. The sample consists of tens of thousands of clones, 82% of them appearing once. V shed 5 bases and J shed 1 base, with 11 bases lying between them. This CDR3 spans 14 amino acids. Germline assignment: CDR1 MNHEY and CDR2 SVGAGI. V gene TRBV6-5 combines with J gene TRBJ1-1; D is possibly TRBD1 (6 bases). Sequenced input: peripheral blood. This receptor was obtained from a human donor in a cohort sampled during active COVID-19. CDR3 in amino acids: CASSLSGANTEAFF. CDR3 DNA sequence: TGTGCCAGCAGTCTATCAGGGGCGAACACTGAAGCTTTCTTT.